Sequencing of this T cell receptor beta chain was carried out in a study of blood T cell repertoires in COVID-19. The method was immunoSEQ multiplex PCR; TCRdb's version includes in-frame clones alone and lacks a portion of them. The table has some 120,000 clones, around 86% seen once. The germline CDR1 and CDR2 sequences are SSHAT and FNYEAQ (reference sequence). The CDR3 loop spans 14 amino acids. For this clone: One junction end disagrees with the germline gene, perhaps due to a read error.

Sequenced: peripheral blood. V and J are TRBV7-7 and TRBJ1-4; a weak D match, TRBD1 (6 bases). This clonotype was obtained from a man in his forties or fifties with acute or convalescent COVID-19. Written as DNA, the CDR3 is TGTGCTAGCAGCCCGGAAGGGGGGGATGAAAAACTGTTTTTT. This gives the protein CASSPEGGDEKLFF.